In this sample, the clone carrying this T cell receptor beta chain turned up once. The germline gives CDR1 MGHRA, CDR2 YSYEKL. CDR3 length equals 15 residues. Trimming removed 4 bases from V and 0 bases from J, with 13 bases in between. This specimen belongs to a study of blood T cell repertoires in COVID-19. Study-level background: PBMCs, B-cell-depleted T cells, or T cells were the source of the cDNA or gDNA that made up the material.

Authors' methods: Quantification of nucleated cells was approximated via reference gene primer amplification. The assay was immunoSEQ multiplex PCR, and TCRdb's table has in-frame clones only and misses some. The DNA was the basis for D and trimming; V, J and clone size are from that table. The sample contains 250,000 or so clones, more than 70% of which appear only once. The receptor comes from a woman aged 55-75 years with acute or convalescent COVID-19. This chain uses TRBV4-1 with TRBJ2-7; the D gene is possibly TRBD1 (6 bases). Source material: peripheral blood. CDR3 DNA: TGCGCCAGCAGCCTGACGACAGGTTACTCCTACGAGCAGTACTTC. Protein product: CASSLTTGYSYEQYF.